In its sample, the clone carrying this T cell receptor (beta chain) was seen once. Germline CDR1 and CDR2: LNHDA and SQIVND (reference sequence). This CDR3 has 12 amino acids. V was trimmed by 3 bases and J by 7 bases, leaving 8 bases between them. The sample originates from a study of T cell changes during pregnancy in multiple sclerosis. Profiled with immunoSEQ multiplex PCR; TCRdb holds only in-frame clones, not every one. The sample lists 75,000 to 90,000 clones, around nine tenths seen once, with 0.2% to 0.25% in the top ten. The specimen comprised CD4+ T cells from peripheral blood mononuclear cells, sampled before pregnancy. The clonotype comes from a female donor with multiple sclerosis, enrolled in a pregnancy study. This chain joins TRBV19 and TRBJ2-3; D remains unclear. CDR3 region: CASSIRGNTQYF. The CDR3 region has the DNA TGTGCCAGTAGTATCCGCGGAAATACGCAGTATTTT. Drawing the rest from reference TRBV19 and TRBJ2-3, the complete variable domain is DGGITQSPKYLFRKEGQNVTLSCEQNLNHDAMYWYRQDPGQGLRLIYYSQIVNDFQKGDIAEGYSVSREKKESFPLTVTSAQKNPTAFYLCASSIRGNTQYFGPGTRLTVL.